The clone carrying this TCR beta chain showed up many times. Its antigen remains unknown. The data originate from a study of T cells in Graves' hyperthyroidism and ophthalmopathy. Study findings and constraints: Expanded thyroid clonotypes (above 0.001) were mostly also found in blood.

V was cut by 3 bases and J by 0 bases, with 8 bases left in between. Germline V CDR1 and CDR2: MDHEN, SYDVKM. The CDR3 totals 14 residues. There were TCR beta CDR3 regions amplified from RNA transcripts. When the TCR CDR3 underwent first-round RT-PCR, the HTBI primer set was used. Via MiXCR, TCRdb re-called the multiplex PCR reads, giving one row per CDR3 protein. The data hold approximately 600,000 distinct CDR3 sequences, with roughly 14% observed a single time. Ophthalmopathy cases scored 3 or more on the Clinical Activity Score and 4 or more on NOSPECS grade, with duration below 3 months. Investigators excluded patients with uncontrolled infection, other autoimmune disease, pregnancy or lactation. Source material for PBMCs was roughly 10 ml fresh peripheral blood.

The V and J genes are TRBV28 and TRBJ2-5, with D perhaps assigned TRBD1 or TRBD2 (5 bases each). This receptor was identified in a woman aged 40-49 years with Graves' ophthalmopathy. The sample consisted of blood. The CDR3 spells CASSFEGYQETQYF. In nucleotides, the CDR3 is TGTGCCAGCAGTTTTGAGGGGTACCAAGAGACCCAGTACTTC.